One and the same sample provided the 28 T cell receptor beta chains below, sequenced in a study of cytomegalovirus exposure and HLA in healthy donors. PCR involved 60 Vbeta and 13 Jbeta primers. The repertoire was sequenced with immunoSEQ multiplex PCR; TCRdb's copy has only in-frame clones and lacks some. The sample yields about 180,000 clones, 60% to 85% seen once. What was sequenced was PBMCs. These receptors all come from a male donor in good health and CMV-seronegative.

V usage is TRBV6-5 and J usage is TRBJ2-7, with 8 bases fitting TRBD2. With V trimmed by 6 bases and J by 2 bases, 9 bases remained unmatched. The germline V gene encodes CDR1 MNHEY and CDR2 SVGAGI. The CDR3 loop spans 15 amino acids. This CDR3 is CASSRAGVRTYEQYF. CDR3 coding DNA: TGTGCCAGCAGCCGAGCGGGGGTTAGGACCTACGAGCAGTACTTC.

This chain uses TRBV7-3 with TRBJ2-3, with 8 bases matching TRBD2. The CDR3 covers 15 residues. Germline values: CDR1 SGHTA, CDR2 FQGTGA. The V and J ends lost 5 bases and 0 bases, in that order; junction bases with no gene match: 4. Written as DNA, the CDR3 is TGTGCCAGCAGCCAGGGACTAGTTAGCACAGATACGCAGTATTTT. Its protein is CASSQGLVSTDTQYF.

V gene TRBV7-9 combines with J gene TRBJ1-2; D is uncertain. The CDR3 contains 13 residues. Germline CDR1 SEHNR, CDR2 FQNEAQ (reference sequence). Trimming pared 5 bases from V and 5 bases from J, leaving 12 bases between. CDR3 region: CASSAGEGYGYTF. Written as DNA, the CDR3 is TGTGCCAGCAGCGCCGGGGAAGGTTATGGCTACACCTTC.

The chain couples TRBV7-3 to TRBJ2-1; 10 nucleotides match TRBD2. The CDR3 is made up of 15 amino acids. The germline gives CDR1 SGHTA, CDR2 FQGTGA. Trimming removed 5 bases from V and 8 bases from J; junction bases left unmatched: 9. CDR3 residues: CASSPLAGARDEQFF. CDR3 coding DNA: TGTGCCAGCAGCCCTCTAGCGGGAGCCAGAGATGAGCAGTTCTTC.

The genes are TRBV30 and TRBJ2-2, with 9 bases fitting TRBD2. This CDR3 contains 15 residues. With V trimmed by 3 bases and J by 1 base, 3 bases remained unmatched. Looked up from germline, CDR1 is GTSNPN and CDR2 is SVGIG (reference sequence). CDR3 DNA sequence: TGTGCCTGGAGAGATAGCGGGAGGAACACCGGGGAGCTGTTTTTT. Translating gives CAWRDSGRNTGELFF. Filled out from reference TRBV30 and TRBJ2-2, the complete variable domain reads SQTIHQWPATLVQPVGSPLSLECTVEGTSNPNLYWYRQAAGRGLQLLFYSVGIGQISSEVPQNLSASRPQDRQFILSSKKLLLSDSGFYLCAWRDSGRNTGELFFGEGSRLTVL.

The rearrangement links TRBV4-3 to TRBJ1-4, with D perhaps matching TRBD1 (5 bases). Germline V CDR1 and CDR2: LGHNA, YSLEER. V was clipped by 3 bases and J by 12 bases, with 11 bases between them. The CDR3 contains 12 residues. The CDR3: CASSQQGGELFF. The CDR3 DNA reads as TGCGCCAGCAGCCAGCAGGGAGGGGAACTGTTTTTT.

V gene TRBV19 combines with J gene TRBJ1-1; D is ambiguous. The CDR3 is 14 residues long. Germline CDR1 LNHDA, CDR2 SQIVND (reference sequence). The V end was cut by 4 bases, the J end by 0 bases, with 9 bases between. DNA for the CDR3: TGTGCCAGTAGTAGGCAGTTCATGAACACTGAAGCTTTCTTT. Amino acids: CASSRQFMNTEAFF.

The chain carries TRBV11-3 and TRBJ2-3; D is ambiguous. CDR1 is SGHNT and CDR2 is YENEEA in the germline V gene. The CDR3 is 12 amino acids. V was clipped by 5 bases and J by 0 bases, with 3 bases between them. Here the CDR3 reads CASSPSTDTQYF. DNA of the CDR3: TGTGCCAGCAGCCCTAGCACAGATACGCAGTATTTT. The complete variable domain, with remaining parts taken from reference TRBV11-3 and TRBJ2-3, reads EAGVVQSPRYKIIEKKQPVAFWCNPISGHNTLYWYLQNLGQGPELLIRYENEEAVDDSQLPKDRFSAERLKGVDSTLKIQPAELGDSAVYLCASSPSTDTQYFGPGTRLTVL.

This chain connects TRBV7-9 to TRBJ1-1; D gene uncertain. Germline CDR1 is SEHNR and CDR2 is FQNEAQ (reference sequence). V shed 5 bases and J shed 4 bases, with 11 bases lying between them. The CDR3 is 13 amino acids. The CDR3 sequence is CASSAEIGTEAFF. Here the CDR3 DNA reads TGTGCCAGCAGCGCGGAGATTGGCACTGAAGCTTTCTTT.

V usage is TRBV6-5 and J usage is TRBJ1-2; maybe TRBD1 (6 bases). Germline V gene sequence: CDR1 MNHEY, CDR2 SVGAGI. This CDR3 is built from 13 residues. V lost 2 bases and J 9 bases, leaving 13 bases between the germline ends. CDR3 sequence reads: CASSYLPGVSYTF. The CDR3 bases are TGTGCCAGCAGTTACCTTCCAGGGGTTAGCTACACCTTC.

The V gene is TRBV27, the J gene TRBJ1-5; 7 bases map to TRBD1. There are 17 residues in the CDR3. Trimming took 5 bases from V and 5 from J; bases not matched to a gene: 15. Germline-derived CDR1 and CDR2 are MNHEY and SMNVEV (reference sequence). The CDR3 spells CASSATQGRWFHQPQHF. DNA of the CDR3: TGTGCCAGCAGTGCCACACAGGGGAGATGGTTTCATCAGCCCCAGCATTTT.

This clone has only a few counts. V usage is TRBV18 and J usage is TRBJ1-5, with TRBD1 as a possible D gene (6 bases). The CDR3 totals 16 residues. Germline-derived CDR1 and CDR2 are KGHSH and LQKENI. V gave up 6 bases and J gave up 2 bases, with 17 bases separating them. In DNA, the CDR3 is TGTGCCAGCTCCCAGGGCGCGGGGGCTGGCAATCAGCCCCAGCATTTT. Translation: CASSQGAGAGNQPQHF.

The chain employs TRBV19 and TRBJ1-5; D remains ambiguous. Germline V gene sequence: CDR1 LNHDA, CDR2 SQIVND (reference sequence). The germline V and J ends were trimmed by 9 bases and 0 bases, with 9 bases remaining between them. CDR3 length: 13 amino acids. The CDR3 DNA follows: TGTGCCAGCCGATGGCATAGCAATCAGCCCCAGCATTTT. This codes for CASRWHSNQPQHF.

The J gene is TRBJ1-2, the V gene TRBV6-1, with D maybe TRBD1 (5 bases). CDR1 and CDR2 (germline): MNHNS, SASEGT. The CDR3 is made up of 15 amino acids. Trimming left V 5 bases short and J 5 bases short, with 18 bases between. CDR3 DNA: TGTGCCAGCAGTTTAACAGTTTCGGGGGGTTATGGCTACACCTTC. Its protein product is CASSLTVSGGYGYTF.

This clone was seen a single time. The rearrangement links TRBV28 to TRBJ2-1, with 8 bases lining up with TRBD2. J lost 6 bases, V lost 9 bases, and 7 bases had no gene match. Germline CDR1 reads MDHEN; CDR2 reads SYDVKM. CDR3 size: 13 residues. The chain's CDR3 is CASRTSLGNEQFF. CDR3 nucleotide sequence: TGTGCCAGTCGGACTAGCCTCGGCAATGAGCAGTTCTTC.

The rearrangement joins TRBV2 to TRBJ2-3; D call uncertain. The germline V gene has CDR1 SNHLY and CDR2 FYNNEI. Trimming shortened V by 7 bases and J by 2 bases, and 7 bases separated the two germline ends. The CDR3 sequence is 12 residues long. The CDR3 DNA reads TGTGCCAGCACCTACTACACAGATACGCAGTATTTT. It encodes CASTYYTDTQYF.

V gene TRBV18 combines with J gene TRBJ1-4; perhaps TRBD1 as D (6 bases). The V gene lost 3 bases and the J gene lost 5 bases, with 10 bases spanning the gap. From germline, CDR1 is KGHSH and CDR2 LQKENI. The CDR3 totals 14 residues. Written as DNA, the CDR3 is TGTGCCAGCTCACCCCGAAGGGGGAATGAAAAACTGTTTTTT. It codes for CASSPRRGNEKLFF.

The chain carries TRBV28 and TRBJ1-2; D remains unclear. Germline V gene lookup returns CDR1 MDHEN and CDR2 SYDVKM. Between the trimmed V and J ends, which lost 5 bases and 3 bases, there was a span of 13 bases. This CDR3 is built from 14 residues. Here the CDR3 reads CASSPLDPDYGYTF. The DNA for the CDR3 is TGTGCCAGCAGTCCACTCGATCCGGACTATGGCTACACCTTC.

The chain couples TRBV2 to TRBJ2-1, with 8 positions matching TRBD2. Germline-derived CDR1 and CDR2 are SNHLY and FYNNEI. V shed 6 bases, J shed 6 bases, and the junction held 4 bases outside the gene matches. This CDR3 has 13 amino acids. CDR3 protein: CASRRGLGNEQFF. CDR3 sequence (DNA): TGTGCCAGCAGGCGGGGACTAGGCAATGAGCAGTTCTTC. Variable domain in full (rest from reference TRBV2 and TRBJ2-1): EPEVTQTPSHQVTQMGQEVILRCVPISNHLYFYWYRQILGQKVEFLVSFYNNEISEKSEIFDDQFSVERPDGSNFTLKIRSTKLEDSAMYFCASRRGLGNEQFFGPGTRLTVL.

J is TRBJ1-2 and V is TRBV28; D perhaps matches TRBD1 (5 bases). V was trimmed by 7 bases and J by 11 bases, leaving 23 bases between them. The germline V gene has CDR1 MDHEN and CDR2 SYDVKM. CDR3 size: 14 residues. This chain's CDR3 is CASMGMTAKKLYTF. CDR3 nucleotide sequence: TGTGCCAGCATGGGGATGACAGCCAAAAAGCTGTACACCTTC.

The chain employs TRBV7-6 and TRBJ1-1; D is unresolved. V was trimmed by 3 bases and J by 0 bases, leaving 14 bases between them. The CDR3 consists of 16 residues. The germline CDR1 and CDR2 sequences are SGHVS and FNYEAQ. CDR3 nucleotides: TGTGCCAGCAGCTTGTCGGCAGCAACAGTGAACACTGAAGCTTTCTTT. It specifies CASSLSAATVNTEAFF.

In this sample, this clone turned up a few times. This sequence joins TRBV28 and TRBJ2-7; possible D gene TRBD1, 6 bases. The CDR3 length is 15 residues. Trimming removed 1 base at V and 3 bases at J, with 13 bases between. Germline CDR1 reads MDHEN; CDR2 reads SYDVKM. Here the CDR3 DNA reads TGTGCCAGCAGTTTATCGACAGGCACCAACTACGAGCAGTACTTC. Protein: CASSLSTGTNYEQYF.

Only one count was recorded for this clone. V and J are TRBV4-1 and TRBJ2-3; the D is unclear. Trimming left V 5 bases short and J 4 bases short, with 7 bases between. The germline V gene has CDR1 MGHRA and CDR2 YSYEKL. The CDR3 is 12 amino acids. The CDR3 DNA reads TGCGCCAGCAGCTCTCTTTCAGATACGCAGTATTTT. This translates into CASSSLSDTQYF.

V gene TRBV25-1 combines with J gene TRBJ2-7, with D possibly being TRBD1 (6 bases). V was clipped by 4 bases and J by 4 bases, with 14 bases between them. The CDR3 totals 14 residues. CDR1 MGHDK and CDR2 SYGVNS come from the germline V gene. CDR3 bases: TGTGCCAGCAGTGCAACAGGGATTTGGTACGAGCAGTACTTC. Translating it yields CASSATGIWYEQYF.

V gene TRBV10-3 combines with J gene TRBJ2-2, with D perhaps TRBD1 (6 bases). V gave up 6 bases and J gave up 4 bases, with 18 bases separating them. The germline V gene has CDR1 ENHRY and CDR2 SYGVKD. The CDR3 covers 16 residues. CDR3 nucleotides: TGTGCCATCAGACCTCGGGTGGGGGCGACCACCGGGGAGCTGTTTTTT. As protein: CAIRPRVGATTGELFF.

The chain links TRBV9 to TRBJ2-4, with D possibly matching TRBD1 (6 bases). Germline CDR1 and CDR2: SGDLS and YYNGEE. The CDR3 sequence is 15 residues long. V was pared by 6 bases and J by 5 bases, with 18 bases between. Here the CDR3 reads CASNLMGAAQNIQYF. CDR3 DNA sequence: TGTGCCAGCAACTTGATGGGGGCTGCCCAAAACATTCAGTACTTC.

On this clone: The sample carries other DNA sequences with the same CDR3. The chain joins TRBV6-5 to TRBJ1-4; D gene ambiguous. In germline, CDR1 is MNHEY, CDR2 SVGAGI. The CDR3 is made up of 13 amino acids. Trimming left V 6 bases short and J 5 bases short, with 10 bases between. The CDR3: CASRGRKNEKLFF. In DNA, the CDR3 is TGTGCCAGCAGGGGCAGGAAGAATGAAAAACTGTTTTTT.

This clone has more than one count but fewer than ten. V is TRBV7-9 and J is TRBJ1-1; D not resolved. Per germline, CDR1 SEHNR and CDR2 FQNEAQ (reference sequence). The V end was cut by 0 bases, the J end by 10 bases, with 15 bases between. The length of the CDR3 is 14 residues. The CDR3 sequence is CASSLASIPGGAFF. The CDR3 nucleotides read TGTGCCAGCAGCTTAGCCTCCATTCCGGGAGGAGCTTTCTTT.